This TCR beta chain was observed in a study of blood T cell repertoires in COVID-19. Study summary: The study drew acute and convalescent COVID-19 samples from the United States, Italy and Spain. PBMCs, B-cell-depleted T cells, or T cells were the source of the cDNA or gDNA that made up the material.

Original processing notes: Estimation of nucleated cell counts was performed using reference gene primer amplification. The method was immunoSEQ multiplex PCR; TCRdb's version includes in-frame clones alone and lacks a portion of them. V, J and clone size were drawn from that table, and D and trimming were deduced from the DNA. The sample records about 39,000 clones, around 85% being singletons. The TCR was taken from a man between 60 and 75 years old with acute or convalescent COVID-19. The source material was peripheral blood.

CDR3 DNA: TGTGCCAGCGGACTAGCGGGAGGAGGGGGGGAGCTGTTTTTT. The encoded protein is CASGLAGGGGELFF. This chain links TRBV6-5 with TRBJ2-2, with 14 bases that match TRBD2. V lost 8 bases to trimming and J lost 8 bases; unmatched junction nucleotides: 4. Germline V gene sequence: CDR1 MNHEY, CDR2 SVGAGI. The CDR3 covers 14 residues.